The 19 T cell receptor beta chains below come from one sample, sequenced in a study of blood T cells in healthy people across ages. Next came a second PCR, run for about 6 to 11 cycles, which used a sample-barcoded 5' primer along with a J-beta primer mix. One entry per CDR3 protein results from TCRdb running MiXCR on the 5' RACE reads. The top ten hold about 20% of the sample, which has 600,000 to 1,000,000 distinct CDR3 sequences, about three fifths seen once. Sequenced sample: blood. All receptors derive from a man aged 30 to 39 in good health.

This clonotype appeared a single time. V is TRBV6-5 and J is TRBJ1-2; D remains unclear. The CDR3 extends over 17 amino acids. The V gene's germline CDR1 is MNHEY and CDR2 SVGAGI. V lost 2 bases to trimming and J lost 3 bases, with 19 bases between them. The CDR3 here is CASSYRPPSVLDYGYTF. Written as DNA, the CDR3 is TGTGCCAGCAGTTACAGGCCGCCTAGTGTTTTGGACTATGGCTACACCTTC.

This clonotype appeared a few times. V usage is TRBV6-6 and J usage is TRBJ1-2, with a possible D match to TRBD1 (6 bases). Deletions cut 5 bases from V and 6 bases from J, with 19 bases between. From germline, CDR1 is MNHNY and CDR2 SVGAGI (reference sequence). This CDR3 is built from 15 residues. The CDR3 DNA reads TGTGCCAGCAGTCCGCACAGGGAAGGCTTGCATGGCTACACCTTC. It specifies CASSPHREGLHGYTF.

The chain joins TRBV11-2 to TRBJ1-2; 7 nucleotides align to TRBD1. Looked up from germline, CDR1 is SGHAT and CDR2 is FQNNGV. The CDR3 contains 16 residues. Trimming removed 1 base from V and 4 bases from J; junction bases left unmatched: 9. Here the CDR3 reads CASSLGRNRGSYGYTF. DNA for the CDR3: TGTGCCAGCAGCTTAGGCCGTAACAGGGGATCCTATGGCTACACCTTC.

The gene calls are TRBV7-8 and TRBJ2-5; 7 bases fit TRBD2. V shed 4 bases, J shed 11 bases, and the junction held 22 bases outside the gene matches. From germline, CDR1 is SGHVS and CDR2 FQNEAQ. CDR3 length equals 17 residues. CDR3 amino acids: CASSSQAVAGAFYEQYF. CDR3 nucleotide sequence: TGTGCCAGCAGCTCGCAAGCGGTTGCGGGAGCCTTCTATGAGCAGTACTTC. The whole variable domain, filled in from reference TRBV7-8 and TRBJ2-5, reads GAGVSQSPRYKVAKRGQDVALRCDPISGHVSLFWYQQALGQGPEFLTYFQNEAQLDKSGLPSDRFFAERPEGSVSTLKIQRTQQEDSAVYLCASSSQAVAGAFYEQYFGPGTRLLVL.

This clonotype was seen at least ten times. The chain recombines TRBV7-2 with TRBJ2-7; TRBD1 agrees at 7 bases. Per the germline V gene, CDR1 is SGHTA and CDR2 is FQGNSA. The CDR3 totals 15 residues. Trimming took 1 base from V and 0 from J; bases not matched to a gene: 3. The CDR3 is CASSLEGTVSYEQYF. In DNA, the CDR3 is TGTGCCAGCAGCTTAGAAGGGACAGTCTCCTACGAGCAGTACTTC.

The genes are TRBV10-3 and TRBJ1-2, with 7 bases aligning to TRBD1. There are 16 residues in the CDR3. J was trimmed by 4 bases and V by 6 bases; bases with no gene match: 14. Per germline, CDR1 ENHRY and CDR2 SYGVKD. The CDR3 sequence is CAISLDRPDLGYGYTF. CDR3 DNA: TGTGCCATCAGCCTGGACAGGCCAGATTTGGGCTATGGCTACACCTTC.

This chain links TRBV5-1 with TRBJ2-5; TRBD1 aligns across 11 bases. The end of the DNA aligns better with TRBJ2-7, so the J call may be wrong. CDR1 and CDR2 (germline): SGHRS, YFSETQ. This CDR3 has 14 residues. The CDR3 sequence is CASSNGTGGNEQYF. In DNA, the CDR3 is TGCGCCAGCAGCAACGGGACAGGGGGGAACGAGCAGTACTTC.

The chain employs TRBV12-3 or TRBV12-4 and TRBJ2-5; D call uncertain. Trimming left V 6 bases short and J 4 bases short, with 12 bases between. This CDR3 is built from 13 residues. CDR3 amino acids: CASSRKDPETQYF. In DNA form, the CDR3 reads TGTGCCAGCAGCAGGAAGGACCCAGAGACCCAGTACTTC.

The DNA for the CDR3 is TGCGCCAGCAGCTTGTCGGCATTCGCGAACACCGGGGAGCTGTTTTTT. This sequence encodes CASSLSAFANTGELFF. The chain is built from TRBV5-1 and TRBJ2-2; no clear D. V shed 1 base and J shed 0 bases, with 10 bases lying between them. Germline V gene sequence: CDR1 SGHRS, CDR2 YFSETQ. The CDR3 has 16 residues.

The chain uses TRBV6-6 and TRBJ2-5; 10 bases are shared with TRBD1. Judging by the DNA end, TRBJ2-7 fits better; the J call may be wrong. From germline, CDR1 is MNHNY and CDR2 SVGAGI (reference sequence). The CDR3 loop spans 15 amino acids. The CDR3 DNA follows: TGTGCCAGCAGTTACTCTCCGGGACAGGGGACCGAGCAGTACTTC. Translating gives CASSYSPGQGTEQYF.

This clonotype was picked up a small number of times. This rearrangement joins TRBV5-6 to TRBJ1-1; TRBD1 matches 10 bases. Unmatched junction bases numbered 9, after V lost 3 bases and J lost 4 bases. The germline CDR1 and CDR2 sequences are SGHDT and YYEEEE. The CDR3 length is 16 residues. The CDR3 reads CASSYAPRTGGTEAFF. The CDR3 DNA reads TGTGCCAGCAGCTACGCCCCCAGGACAGGGGGCACTGAAGCTTTCTTT.

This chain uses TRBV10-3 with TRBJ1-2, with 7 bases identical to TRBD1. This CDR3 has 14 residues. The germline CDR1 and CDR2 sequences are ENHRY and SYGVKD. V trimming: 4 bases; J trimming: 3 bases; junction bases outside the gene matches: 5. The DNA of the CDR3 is TGTGCCATCAGTGCAGGGACAGTTGACTATGGCTACACCTTC. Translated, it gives CAISAGTVDYGYTF.

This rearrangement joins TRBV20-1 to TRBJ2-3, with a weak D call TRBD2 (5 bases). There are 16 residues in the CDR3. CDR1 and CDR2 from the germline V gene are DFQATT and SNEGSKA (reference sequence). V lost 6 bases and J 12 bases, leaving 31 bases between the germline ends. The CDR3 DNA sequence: TGCAGTGCCCAACCTTGGAGGACCCTATCCACAGCTACACAGTATTTT. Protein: CSAQPWRTLSTATQYF.

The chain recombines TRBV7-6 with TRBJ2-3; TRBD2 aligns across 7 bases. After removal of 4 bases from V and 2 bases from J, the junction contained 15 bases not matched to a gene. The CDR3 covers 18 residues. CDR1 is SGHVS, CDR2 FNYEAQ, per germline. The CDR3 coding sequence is TGTGCCAGCAGCTCTACTTGGGGGGGGGACGGCCCCACAGATACGCAGTATTTT. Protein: CASSSTWGGDGPTDTQYF.

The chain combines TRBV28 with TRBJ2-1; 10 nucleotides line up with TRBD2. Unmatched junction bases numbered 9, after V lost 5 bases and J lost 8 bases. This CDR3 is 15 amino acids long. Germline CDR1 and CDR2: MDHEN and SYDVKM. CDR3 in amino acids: CASSPSGSNFDEQFF. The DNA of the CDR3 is TGTGCCAGCAGTCCTAGCGGGAGTAACTTTGATGAGCAGTTCTTC.

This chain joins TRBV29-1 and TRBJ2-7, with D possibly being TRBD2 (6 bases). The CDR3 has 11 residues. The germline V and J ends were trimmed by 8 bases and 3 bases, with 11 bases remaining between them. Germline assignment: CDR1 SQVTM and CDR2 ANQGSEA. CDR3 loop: CSTGTLYEQYF. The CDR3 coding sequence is TGCAGCACCGGGACTCTCTACGAGCAGTACTTC.

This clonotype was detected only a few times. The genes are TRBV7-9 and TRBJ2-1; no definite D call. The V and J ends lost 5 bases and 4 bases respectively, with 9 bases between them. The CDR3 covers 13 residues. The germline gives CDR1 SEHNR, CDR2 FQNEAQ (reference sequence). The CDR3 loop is CASSQTVYNEQFF. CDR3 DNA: TGTGCCAGCAGCCAGACGGTTTACAATGAGCAGTTCTTC.

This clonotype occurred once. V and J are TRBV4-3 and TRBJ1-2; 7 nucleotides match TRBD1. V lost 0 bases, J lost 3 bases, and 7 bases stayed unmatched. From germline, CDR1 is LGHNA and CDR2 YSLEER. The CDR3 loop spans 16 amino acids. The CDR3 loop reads CASSQDPAGGHYGYTF. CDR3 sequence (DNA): TGCGCCAGCAGCCAAGATCCGGCAGGGGGTCACTATGGCTACACCTTC.

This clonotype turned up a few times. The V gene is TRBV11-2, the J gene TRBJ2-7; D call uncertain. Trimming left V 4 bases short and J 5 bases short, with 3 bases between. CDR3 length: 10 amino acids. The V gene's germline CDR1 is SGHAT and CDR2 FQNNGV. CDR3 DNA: TGTGCCAGCAGCTCGAACGAGCAGTACTTC. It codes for CASSSNEQYF.